These 22 T cell receptor beta chains came from one sample sequenced in a study of CD8+ T cells in alopecia areata. Extracted from the samples, RNA was reverse transcribed into cDNA to serve as the sequencing template. Produced via immunoSEQ multiplex PCR; TCRdb's table is partial and in-frame only. Altogether around 110,000 clones were found in the sample, and no singletons occur. The source material was lesional skin. Receptors were obtained from a C3H/HeJ mouse with alopecia areata. This strain's MHC haplotype is H2-k.

About this clone: The genes and germline here are from mouse. Read sequence stops 4 residues before the CDR3 end, and the germline J gene provides the missing end. J is TRBJ1-4 and V is TRBV1, with 9 bases fitting TRBD1. Germline CDR1 and CDR2: NSQYPW and LRSPGD (reference sequence). The junction had 5 bases not matched to a gene; V was cut back by 4 bases and J by 2 bases. This CDR3 is 16 amino acids long. CDR3 sequence reads: CTCSGYRGRSNERLFF. The DNA read from the CDR3 is TGCACCTGCAGTGGCTACAGGGGGCGATCCAACGAA.

As for this clone: DNA and listed protein disagree at residue 11, so the protein shown here was translated from the DNA. Mouse gene names and germline throughout. The CDR3 end lies 3 residues beyond the end of the read and is filled in from the germline J gene. The chain is built from TRBV1 and TRBJ1-3, with 8 bases that match TRBD1. The CDR3 totals 14 residues. The ends lost 7 bases at V and 0 bases at J; junction bases unmatched: 2. In germline, CDR1 is NSQYPW, CDR2 LRSPGD (reference sequence). The CDR3: CTCTTGGSGNTLYF. The sequenced CDR3 bases are TGCACCTGCACCACAGGGGGTTCTGGAAATACG. The full variable domain, in which reference TRBV1 and TRBJ1-3 provide the parts outside the CDR3, is VTLLEQNPRWRLVPRGQAVNLRCILKNSQYPWMSWYQQDLQKQLQWLFTLRSPGDKEVKSLPGADYLATRVTDTELRLQVANMSQGRTLYCTCTTGGSGNTLYFGEGSRLIVV.

This clone was counted between two and nine times. Gene names refer to mouse genes. With the read ending 4 residues before the CDR3 end, the germline J gene is used to fill in that end. V gene TRBV13-3 combines with J gene TRBJ2-7, with 10 bases matching TRBD2. The CDR3 length is 15 residues. Germline CDR1 reads NNHDY; CDR2 reads SYVADS. CDR3 in amino acids: CASSPKTGGCYEQYF. The part of the CDR3 DNA that was read is TGTGCCAGCAGCCCTAAGACTGGGGGGTGTTAT.

Concerning this clone itself: Germline and genes here are mouse. The read ends 4 residues early relative to the CDR3; the germline J gene fills the gap. This chain connects TRBV14 to TRBJ2-1; no firm D call. Per the germline V gene, CDR1 is SGHDT and CDR2 is FRDEAV. The CDR3 spans 13 residues. Trimming left V 2 bases short and J 4 bases short, with 7 bases between. The CDR3: CASSLTKYAEQFF. The sequenced part of the CDR3 DNA is TGTGCCAGCAGTTTAACAAAATATGCT.

On this clone: The protein here is the DNA translation, as the TCRdb protein differs from it at residue 12. Gene and germline names: mouse. The CDR3 goes on 3 residues after the read ends, and that part is filled in from the germline J gene. The V call is TRBV13-3, the J call TRBJ1-6, with 7 bases aligning to TRBD1. TRBJ1-6 is identified as an open reading frame with a role that is uncertain. The CDR3 length is 15 residues. The J segment lost 3 bases and the V segment lost 4 bases, leaving 4 bases of the junction unmatched. Germline assignment: CDR1 NNHDY and CDR2 SYVADS. The part of the CDR3 DNA that was read is TGTGCCAGCAGTAAACAGGGGAACTATAATTCGCCC. Translation: CASSKQGNYNSP. The full CDR3 is CASSKQGNYNSPLYF.

A remark on this clone: TCRdb's protein does not match the DNA translation at residue 11; the protein provided is translated from the DNA. Gene and germline names: mouse. The CDR3 goes on 3 residues after the read ends, and that part is filled in from the germline J gene. This rearrangement joins TRBV17 to TRBJ1-3; D gene uncertain. V was shortened by 1 base and J by 2 bases, with 6 bases between the two germline ends. Per the germline V gene, CDR1 is MNHDT and CDR2 is YYDKIL. The length of the CDR3 is 14 residues. The CDR3 spells CASSRGQAGNTLYF. The sequenced part of the CDR3 DNA is TGTGCTAGCAGTAGAGGGCAGGCTGGAAATACG.

This clone was picked up a small number of times. Gene names denote mouse genes. From the germline J gene comes the end of the CDR3, since the read stops 4 residues before it. This rearrangement joins TRBV1 to TRBJ1-2, with TRBD1 matching over 9 bases. The V segment lost 4 bases and the J segment 3 bases; nucleotides outside the gene matches: 6. CDR1 and CDR2 (germline): NSQYPW, LRSPGD (reference sequence). There are 15 residues in the CDR3. The sequenced part of the CDR3 DNA is TGCACCTGCAGTGAGGGACAGGGAAAAGACTCC. Its protein is CTCSEGQGKDS. The whole CDR3 protein is CTCSEGQGKDSDYTF. The entire variable domain, with the rest obtained from reference TRBV1 and TRBJ1-2, is as follows: VTLLEQNPRWRLVPRGQAVNLRCILKNSQYPWMSWYQQDLQKQLQWLFTLRSPGDKEVKSLPGADYLATRVTDTELRLQVANMSQGRTLYCTCSEGQGKDSDYTFGSGTRLLVI.

The table lists this clone with a few counts. Gene and germline names: mouse. Read data end 4 residues before the CDR3 end; the end is taken from the germline J gene. V and J are TRBV13-1 and TRBJ1-1, with unresolved D. The CDR3 is 11 amino acids. Trimming stripped 10 bases from V and 0 bases from J, with 7 bases between. Germline CDR1 reads NSHNY; CDR2 reads SYGAGN. Partial CDR3 DNA: TGTGCCTCGCAGGCAAACACA. It codes for CASQANT. From start to end, the CDR3 is CASQANTEVFF.

Many counts were recorded for this clone. The protein recorded in TCRdb does not match the translated DNA at residue 11; the protein presented here comes from translating the DNA. Gene and germline names: mouse. The read ends 3 residues shy of where the CDR3 ends; the end is completed using the germline J gene. The sample contains more than one DNA sequence encoding this CDR3. The genes are TRBV19 and TRBJ1-6; TRBD1 aligns across 10 bases. TRBJ1-6 is an ORF; its function is uncertain. The germline V gene encodes CDR1 FNHDT and CDR2 SITEND (reference sequence). The CDR3 contains 14 residues. Germline trimming cut 8 bases from V and 8 bases from J; bases unmatched to any gene: 7. The CDR3 bases that were read are TGTGCCAGTTCCCGGGACAGGGGTGATTCGCCC. Residues: CASSRDRGDSP. The whole CDR3 protein reads CASSRDRGDSPLYF.

With regard to this clone: These gene names are mouse names. Sequencing ends 4 residues short of the CDR3 end; the germline J gene provides the rest. The genes are TRBV5 and TRBJ2-1; 7 bases fit TRBD1. CDR3 length: 15 residues. V trimming: 0 bases; J trimming: 3 bases; junction bases outside the gene matches: 2. Germline V gives CDR1 LGHNA, CDR2 YNLKQL (reference sequence). The CDR3 sequence is CASSQDGQVYAEQFF. CDR3 DNA, as far as it was read: TGTGCCAGCAGCCAAGATGGACAGGTCTATGCT.

This clone was seen many times. The gene symbols are mouse symbols. From the germline J gene comes the end of the CDR3, since the read stops 4 residues before it. Different DNA sequences within this sample yield the same CDR3. J is TRBJ2-7 and V is TRBV13-3, with 8 bases matching TRBD2. With 4 bases clipped from V and 3 bases from J, the junction kept 3 bases outside the gene matches. Germline V gene data show CDR1 as NNHDY and CDR2 as SYVADS. CDR3 length: 13 amino acids. Partial CDR3 DNA: TGTGCCAGCAGTTCCGGGACTGGCTAT. It yields the protein CASSSGTGY. The whole CDR3 region reads CASSSGTGYEQYF.

About this clone itself: The genes are named according to mouse. CDR3 bases read: TGCACCTGCAGCAGGACAGACCAAGAC. Translating it yields CTCSRTDQD. The whole CDR3 sequence reads CTCSRTDQDTQYF. V and J are TRBV1 and TRBJ2-5, with D possibly being TRBD1 (6 bases). The DNA ends 4 residues before the CDR3 does, and the rest of the CDR3 is filled in from the germline J gene. The germline V gene has CDR1 NSQYPW and CDR2 LRSPGD (reference sequence). Between the trimmed V and J ends, which lost 6 bases and 1 base, there was a span of 8 bases. This CDR3 region has 13 residues.

This clone was seen a handful of times. Gene names follow the mouse nomenclature. This sample also contains other DNA sequences that code for the same CDR3. The CDR3: CTCSEGLGGGAETLYF. Incomplete CDR3 DNA: TGCACCTGCAGTGAGGGACTGGGGGGTGGTGCAGAA. This sequence joins TRBV1 and TRBJ2-3, with 12 bases matching TRBD2. The missing CDR3 end, 4 residues past where the read stops, is filled in from the germline J gene. The CDR3 is made up of 16 amino acids. V lost 4 bases to trimming and J lost 1 base; unmatched junction nucleotides: 3. CDR1 and CDR2 (germline): NSQYPW, LRSPGD (reference sequence).

This clone came up a few times. Gene names refer to mouse genes. The read terminates 4 residues before the CDR3 end, so the remaining end is supplied by the germline J gene. V usage is TRBV13-2 and J usage is TRBJ2-7; possibly TRBD1 for D (5 bases). V lost 1 base, J lost 0 bases, and 8 bases lay in between. Germline V gene data show CDR1 as NNHNN and CDR2 as SYGAGS (reference sequence). The CDR3 is 14 amino acids. The sequenced part of the CDR3 DNA is TGTGCCAGCGGTGATCAGACAGACTCCTAT. Translating it yields CASGDQTDSY. From start to end, the CDR3 is CASGDQTDSYEQYF.

As regards this clone: Mouse names are used for the genes. The read falls 4 residues short of the CDR3 end, and the missing part is taken from the germline J gene. The chain joins TRBV1 to TRBJ2-2; D ambiguous. Trimming left V 0 bases short and J 0 bases short, with 5 bases between. Germline V gene data show CDR1 as NSQYPW and CDR2 as LRSPGD (reference sequence). The CDR3 is 15 residues long. The CDR3 sequence is CTCSADIANTGQLYF. The CDR3 DNA, read in part, is TGCACCTGCAGTGCAGACATTGCAAACACCGGG. The full variable domain, with the rest looked up from reference TRBV1 and TRBJ2-2, is VTLLEQNPRWRLVPRGQAVNLRCILKNSQYPWMSWYQQDLQKQLQWLFTLRSPGDKEVKSLPGADYLATRVTDTELRLQVANMSQGRTLYCTCSADIANTGQLYFGEGSKLTVL.

This clone has just a few counts. These gene names are mouse names. The read ends 4 residues shy of where the CDR3 ends; the end is completed using the germline J gene. The rearrangement joins TRBV19 to TRBJ2-7; tentatively, D is TRBD1 (6 bases). Germline assignment: CDR1 FNHDT and CDR2 SITEND (reference sequence). CDR3 size: 12 residues. CDR3 bases read: TGTGCCAGCAGTATTGGGACAAAT. It is translated as CASSIGTN. The full-length CDR3 reads as CASSIGTNEQYF.

A few counts support this clone. Mouse names are used for the genes. The sequenced fragment ends 4 residues before the CDR3 boundary, so the rest is inferred from the germline J gene. The chain couples TRBV13-3 to TRBJ1-4; TRBD1 is a possible D gene (5 bases). Germline CDR1 reads NNHDY; CDR2 reads SYVADS. The CDR3 totals 15 residues. CDR3 residues: CASSEPGLGGERLFF. The CDR3 bases that were read are TGTGCCAGCAGTGAACCGGGACTGGGGGGCGAA.

This clone showed up many times. Genes here carry mouse names. The read gets to within 4 residues of the CDR3 end, and the germline J gene fills in the rest. This chain connects TRBV13-3 to TRBJ2-7; 8 bases line up with TRBD2. Trimming took 4 bases from V and 0 from J; bases not matched to a gene: 3. Germline V gene sequence: CDR1 NNHDY, CDR2 SYVADS. The CDR3 consists of 14 residues. CDR3 residues: CASSSGGPSYEQYF. The CDR3 DNA, read in part, is TGTGCCAGCAGTTCTGGGGGGCCCTCCTAT.

Concerning this clone itself: Here the gene names and germline are mouse. Read sequence stops 4 residues before the CDR3 end, and the germline J gene provides the missing end. V usage is TRBV16 and J usage is TRBJ1-1, with 7 bases that match TRBD1. Germline CDR1 and CDR2: SGHSA and FRNQAP. The CDR3 is made up of 15 amino acids. V lost 2 bases, J lost 0 bases, and 3 bases stayed unmatched. The CDR3 loop is CASSLIQGANTEVFF. The DNA read from the CDR3 is TGTGCAAGCAGCTTAATCCAGGGGGCAAACACA. Supplemented by reference TRBV16 and TRBJ1-1, the full variable domain reads NAGVIQTPRHKVTGKGQEATLWCEPISGHSAVFWYRQTIVQGLEFLTYFRNQAPIDDSGMPKERFSAQMPNQSHSTLKIQSTQPQDSAVYLCASSLIQGANTEVFFGKGTRLTVV.

Points on this clone: DNA and listed protein disagree at residue 14, so the protein shown here was translated from the DNA. Genes here carry mouse names. The read comes to an end 3 residues before the CDR3 does, leaving the germline J gene to fill in the end. The chain joins TRBV13-3 to TRBJ1-6, with 7 bases lining up with TRBD1. TRBJ1-6 has ORF status, its function being uncertain. The CDR3 is 17 residues long. V trimming: 0 bases; J trimming: 0 bases; junction bases outside the gene matches: 3. From germline, CDR1 is NNHDY and CDR2 SYVADS. CDR3 DNA (partial): TGTGCCAGCAGTGATGGGGGACAGCGTTCCTATAATTCGCCC. Translating gives CASSDGGQRSYNSP. The whole CDR3 region reads CASSDGGQRSYNSPLYF.

Concerning this clone itself: This is likely an artifact of a read error, given a far larger clone one base away. Genes and germline come from the mouse. The read falls 4 residues short of the CDR3 end, and the missing part is taken from the germline J gene. This chain joins TRBV19 and TRBJ2-7, with D possibly matching TRBD1 (6 bases). This CDR3 contains 11 residues. Looked up from germline, CDR1 is FNHDT and CDR2 is SITEND (reference sequence). The CDR3 protein is CASTSGDEQYF. The DNA read from the CDR3 is TGTGCCAGCACCTCAGGGGAT.

Points on this clone: The gene names given are mouse names. The sequenced fragment ends 4 residues before the CDR3 boundary, so the rest is inferred from the germline J gene. The chain recombines TRBV31 with TRBJ1-1, with 11 bases that match TRBD1. The CDR3 spans 15 residues. J lost 3 bases, V lost 0 bases, and 3 bases had no gene match. Germline values: CDR1 GKSSPN, CDR2 SITVG. The CDR3 loop reads CAWSLPGQGDTEVFF. The part of the CDR3 DNA that was read is TGTGCCTGGAGTCTCCCGGGACAGGGGGACACA.